A selection of T cell receptor beta chains follows, all from one sample in a study of T-cell reconstitution after alpha-beta-depleted transplantation in children. TCRdb itself ran the PCR reads through MiXCR, one entry per CDR3 protein. The profile shows over 100,000 distinct CDR3 sequences, approximately 6% of them singletons. The source material was PBMCs, mostly from graft donor cells, sampled 60 days after TCRalphabeta/CD19-depleted stem cell transplant. These receptor sequences come from a female patient aged 2-15 years who had a stem cell transplant for Fanconi anemia, so the T cells may come from the graft donor. The CDR3 runs from the conserved cysteine through the conserved F or W. The D gene is left open where the match is weak. Clone size is given for some rows only: seen once, a few or many times, or a class if the clone is expanded.

j_gene: TRBJ1-2; abundance: many; v_gene: TRBV3-1; len: 14; d_gene: .; CDR3aa: CASSQTPRHHGYTF; CDR3nt: TGTGCCAGCAGCCAAACACCCCGACACCATGGCTACACCTTC
j_gene: TRBJ2-5; abundance: many; v_gene: TRBV10-3; len: 17; d_gene: TRBD2; CDR3aa: CAISESTGLAGEETQYF; CDR3nt: TGTGCCATCAGTGAGTCGACAGGACTAGCGGGGGAAGAGACCCAGTACTTC
j_gene: TRBJ1-5; abundance: .; v_gene: TRBV2; len: 14; d_gene: .; CDR3aa: CASRVTNRNQPQHF; CDR3nt: TGTGCCAGCAGGGTTACTAACAGGAATCAGCCCCAGCATTTT
j_gene: TRBJ1-1; abundance: few; v_gene: TRBV25-1; len: 16; d_gene: TRBD1; CDR3aa: CASSPRGGKAGTEAFF; CDR3nt: TGTGCCAGCAGCCCCAGGGGGGGGAAAGCAGGCACTGAAGCTTTCTTT
j_gene: TRBJ1-4; abundance: many; v_gene: TRBV12-3/TRBV12-4; len: 16; d_gene: TRBD1; CDR3aa: CASSLEGAPTNEKLFF; CDR3nt: TGTGCCAGCAGTTTAGAGGGGGCCCCAACTAATGAAAAACTGTTTTTT
j_gene: TRBJ2-1; abundance: few; v_gene: TRBV6-2/TRBV6-3; len: 15; d_gene: TRBD2; CDR3aa: CASRIRLAGADEQFF; CDR3nt: TGTGCCAGCAGAATCCGGCTGGCGGGAGCTGATGAGCAGTTCTTC
j_gene: TRBJ2-3; abundance: many; v_gene: TRBV28; len: 14; d_gene: TRBD2; CDR3aa: CASSSGLAGDTQYF; CDR3nt: TGTGCCAGCAGTTCGGGACTAGCGGGAGATACGCAGTATTTT
j_gene: TRBJ2-7; abundance: few; v_gene: TRBV7-9; len: 14; d_gene: TRBD2; CDR3aa: CASSLMGSGVEQYF; CDR3nt: TGTGCCAGCAGCTTAATGGGGAGCGGGGTCGAGCAGTACTTC
j_gene: TRBJ2-5; abundance: few; v_gene: TRBV7-2; len: 15; d_gene: TRBD2; CDR3aa: CASRSGTRTQETQYF; CDR3nt: TGTGCCAGCAGATCCGGGACTAGGACTCAAGAGACCCAGTACTTC
j_gene: TRBJ2-7; abundance: many; v_gene: TRBV29-1; len: 13; d_gene: .; CDR3aa: CSVEDRKSYEQYF; CDR3nt: TGCAGCGTTGAAGATCGTAAGTCCTACGAGCAGTACTTC
j_gene: TRBJ2-5; abundance: .; v_gene: TRBV14; len: 15; d_gene: .; CDR3aa: CASSHSPTRGETQYF; CDR3nt: TGTGCCAGCAGCCACTCGCCGACACGGGGGGAGACCCAGTACTTC
j_gene: TRBJ2-1; abundance: many; v_gene: TRBV5-1; len: 15; d_gene: TRBD1; CDR3aa: CASSYRDSSYNEQFF; CDR3nt: TGCGCCAGCAGCTACCGGGACAGCTCCTACAATGAGCAGTTCTTC
j_gene: TRBJ1-1; abundance: few; v_gene: TRBV28; len: 13; d_gene: .; CDR3aa: CASSLWEVPEAFF; CDR3nt: TGTGCCAGCAGTTTATGGGAAGTGCCTGAAGCTTTCTTT
j_gene: TRBJ2-5; abundance: many; v_gene: TRBV18; len: 15; d_gene: .; CDR3aa: CASSPPAGQQETQYF; CDR3nt: TGTGCCAGCTCACCACCGGCGGGGCAGCAAGAGACCCAGTACTTC
j_gene: TRBJ2-5; abundance: few; v_gene: TRBV20-1; len: 14; d_gene: TRBD2; CDR3aa: CSIDSPGGRETQYF; CDR3nt: TGCTCTATCGACTCCCCGGGAGGGCGGGAGACCCAGTACTTC
j_gene: TRBJ2-7; abundance: many; v_gene: TRBV20-1; len: 13; d_gene: .; CDR3aa: CSASKWSAYEQYF; CDR3nt: TGCAGTGCTAGTAAGTGGTCAGCCTACGAGCAGTACTTC
j_gene: TRBJ1-1; abundance: few; v_gene: TRBV7-2; len: 14; d_gene: .; CDR3aa: CASSSGVRRTEAFF; CDR3nt: TGTGCCAGCAGCTCCGGGGTTAGAAGAACTGAAGCTTTCTTT
j_gene: TRBJ2-5; abundance: many; v_gene: TRBV20-1; len: 16; d_gene: TRBD2; CDR3aa: CSAFSGTSGDQETQYF; CDR3nt: TGCAGTGCTTTCTCCGGGACTAGCGGTGATCAAGAGACCCAGTACTTC
j_gene: TRBJ2-3; abundance: many; v_gene: TRBV6-5; len: 16; d_gene: TRBD2; CDR3aa: CASSYSPSGSTDTQYF; CDR3nt: TGTGCCAGCAGTTACTCTCCTAGCGGTAGCACAGATACGCAGTATTTT
j_gene: TRBJ2-5; abundance: many; v_gene: TRBV5-1; len: 16; d_gene: .; CDR3aa: CASSLVLQGRQETQYF; CDR3nt: TGCGCCAGCAGCTTGGTCCTACAAGGGAGGCAAGAGACCCAGTACTTC
j_gene: TRBJ2-6; abundance: many; v_gene: TRBV12-3/TRBV12-4; len: 11; d_gene: .; CDR3aa: CASSFPNVLTF; CDR3nt: TGTGCCAGCAGTTTTCCCAACGTCCTGACTTTC
j_gene: TRBJ2-7; abundance: .; v_gene: TRBV30; len: 14; d_gene: .; CDR3aa: CAWGYGGGAYEQYF; CDR3nt: TGTGCCTGGGGGTACGGCGGGGGCGCCTACGAGCAGTACTTC
j_gene: TRBJ2-3; abundance: many; v_gene: TRBV12-3/TRBV12-4; len: 14; d_gene: TRBD2; CDR3aa: CASSLAGGSDTQYF; CDR3nt: TGTGCCAGCAGCCTAGCGGGGGGATCGGATACGCAGTATTTT
j_gene: TRBJ2-7; abundance: .; v_gene: TRBV10-3; len: 13; d_gene: TRBD1; CDR3aa: CAIGTGKTYEQYF; CDR3nt: TGTGCCATAGGGACAGGGAAAACTTACGAGCAGTACTTC
j_gene: TRBJ2-2; abundance: many; v_gene: TRBV20-1; len: 14; d_gene: TRBD1; CDR3aa: CSAGQGGNTGELFF; CDR3nt: TGCAGTGCAGGACAGGGCGGAAACACCGGGGAGCTGTTTTTT
j_gene: TRBJ2-7; abundance: few; v_gene: TRBV29-1; len: 13; d_gene: .; CDR3aa: CSVGRTERYEQYF; CDR3nt: TGCAGCGTTGGGAGGACGGAACGCTACGAGCAGTACTTC
j_gene: TRBJ2-1; abundance: many; v_gene: TRBV5-1; len: 15; d_gene: .; CDR3aa: CASSLEDPSYNEQFF; CDR3nt: TGCGCCAGCAGCTTGGAAGATCCCTCCTACAATGAGCAGTTCTTC
j_gene: TRBJ2-1; abundance: many; v_gene: TRBV5-1; len: 12; d_gene: .; CDR3aa: CASSFNYNEQFF; CDR3nt: TGCGCCAGCAGCTTTAACTACAATGAGCAGTTCTTC
j_gene: TRBJ2-7; abundance: many; v_gene: TRBV12-3/TRBV12-4; len: 14; d_gene: .; CDR3aa: CASTRRGLDYEQYF; CDR3nt: TGTGCCAGCACCCGAAGGGGTCTCGACTACGAGCAGTACTTC
j_gene: TRBJ2-7; abundance: many; v_gene: TRBV18; len: 14; d_gene: TRBD2; CDR3aa: CASSLSGVFYEQYF; CDR3nt: TGTGCCAGCTCACTTAGCGGGGTCTTCTACGAGCAGTACTTC
j_gene: TRBJ2-7; abundance: many; v_gene: TRBV14; len: 17; d_gene: .; CDR3aa: CASSQGGPELPSYEQYF; CDR3nt: TGTGCCAGCAGCCAAGGGGGTCCGGAGTTACCCTCCTACGAGCAGTACTTC
j_gene: TRBJ2-5; abundance: many; v_gene: TRBV12-3/TRBV12-4; len: 14; d_gene: .; CDR3aa: CASSLGGSQETQYF; CDR3nt: TGTGCCAGCAGTTTGGGGGGATCCCAAGAGACCCAGTACTTC
j_gene: TRBJ2-7; abundance: many; v_gene: TRBV12-3/TRBV12-4; len: 12; d_gene: .; CDR3aa: CASSLAFYEQYF; CDR3nt: TGTGCCAGCAGTTTAGCTTTCTACGAGCAGTACTTC
j_gene: TRBJ2-5; abundance: many; v_gene: TRBV10-3; len: 15; d_gene: TRBD2; CDR3aa: CAISESGLAAETQYF; CDR3nt: TGTGCCATCAGTGAGTCCGGCCTAGCGGCAGAGACCCAGTACTTC
j_gene: TRBJ2-1; abundance: many; v_gene: TRBV11-3; len: 15; d_gene: TRBD2; CDR3aa: CASSLGGLAYNEQFF; CDR3nt: TGTGCCAGCAGCTTAGGAGGACTAGCCTACAATGAGCAGTTCTTC
j_gene: TRBJ2-3; abundance: many; v_gene: TRBV20-1; len: 12; d_gene: .; CDR3aa: CLTDNGTDTQYF; CDR3nt: TGCCTCACCGACAATGGCACAGATACGCAGTATTTT
j_gene: TRBJ1-5; abundance: .; v_gene: TRBV5-1; len: 13; d_gene: .; CDR3aa: CASSLEGLLPQHF; CDR3nt: TGCGCCAGCAGCTTGGAGGGGCTTTTACCCCAGCATTTT
j_gene: TRBJ2-7; abundance: many; v_gene: TRBV4-1; len: 14; d_gene: .; CDR3aa: CASSLSLVLNEQYF; CDR3nt: TGCGCCAGCAGCCTCTCACTAGTTCTGAACGAGCAGTACTTC
j_gene: TRBJ2-3; abundance: many; v_gene: TRBV20-1; len: 15; d_gene: TRBD2; CDR3aa: CSAELTSGGGDTQYF; CDR3nt: TGCAGTGCCGAGCTAACTAGCGGGGGCGGAGATACGCAGTATTTT